This is a list of T cell receptor beta chains from one sample in a study of T-cell reconstitution after alpha-beta-depleted transplantation in children. TCRdb reprocessed the PCR reads with MiXCR, giving one entry per CDR3 protein. This table has 97,000 or so distinct CDR3 sequences, roughly 7.2% appearing once. The specimen comprised PBMCs, sampled before TCRalphabeta/CD19-depleted stem cell transplant. The receptors stem from a boy aged 2 to 10 with acute lymphoblastic leukemia, due to receive a stem cell transplant. CDR3s include the opening cysteine and the closing phenylalanine or tryptophan.

J gene	V gene	CDR3 protein
TRBJ2-3	TRBV5-1	CASSLGGSDTQYF
TRBJ2-5	TRBV6-1	CASSRPDRVGETQYF
TRBJ2-3	TRBV29-1	CSVFRGGVINTQYF
TRBJ1-1	TRBV29-1	CSAGDGGPKTFF
TRBJ1-2	TRBV2	CASIPGTEEINYGYTF
TRBJ2-5	TRBV2	CASSMNGGGYQETQYF
TRBJ2-1	TRBV19	CASSSLNGAYNEQFF
TRBJ2-5	TRBV29-1	CSVVRAETQYF
TRBJ2-1	TRBV28	CASSFRGYNEQFF
TRBJ2-2	TRBV24-1	CATSRVNTGELFF
TRBJ1-2	TRBV20-1	CSARAGLSRDGYTF
TRBJ2-1	TRBV20-1	CSAEPGQGYNEQFF
TRBJ2-6	TRBV5-1	CASSLAGGSGANVLTF
TRBJ2-3	TRBV12-3/TRBV12-4	CTISPETSGGAGDTQYF
TRBJ2-5	TRBV20-1	CSALGGETQYF
TRBJ2-1	TRBV7-2	CASTPGVRQFF
TRBJ1-1	TRBV20-1	CSAPTEENTEAFF
TRBJ1-1	TRBV5-6	CASSYRGAGLREAFF
TRBJ2-7	TRBV28	CASRTLTSFEQYF
TRBJ2-2	TRBV18	CASSRRKGGTGELFF
TRBJ2-5	TRBV5-1	CASSSGPKETQYF
TRBJ1-1	TRBV7-8	CASTTRGRLNTEAFF
TRBJ2-6	TRBV6-1	CASSEQGGSGANVLTF
TRBJ2-1	TRBV6-5	CASSSRDSRGNEQFF
TRBJ2-5	TRBV20-1	CSVLGRAGIETQYF
TRBJ2-7	TRBV7-3	CASSLYRGYEQYF
TRBJ2-7	TRBV28	CASSLGERQQYF
TRBJ1-1	TRBV28	CATNGGVRTEAFF
TRBJ2-4	TRBV6-5	CATVDKNIQYF
TRBJ2-3	TRBV20-1	CSASRSSGGLGYTQYF
TRBJ2-6	TRBV3-1	CASSQEVVRQALGSGANVLTF
TRBJ2-3	TRBV4-3	CASSQTATRSGTDTQYF
TRBJ2-1	TRBV20-1	CSTPDGRASYNEQFF
TRBJ2-2	TRBV5-6	CASRRTGTVTGELFF
TRBJ2-7	TRBV6-1	CASTTRAPSYEQYF
TRBJ1-1	TRBV5-1	CASSPSSTGLVEAFF
TRBJ2-3	TRBV2	CASEGRGADTQYF
TRBJ2-1	TRBV5-6	CASSLARYEQFF
TRBJ2-3	TRBV5-4	CASSKEFTDTQYF
TRBJ2-7	TRBV20-1	CSARDNTGKINEQYF
TRBJ2-6	TRBV6-1	CASSAGVGANVLTF
TRBJ2-7	TRBV5-1	CASSLEGVGQYF
TRBJ2-7	TRBV20-1	CSAGGLYEQYF
TRBJ2-5	TRBV27	CASSSNQETQYF
TRBJ2-1	TRBV2	CASSEGLGSDEQFF
TRBJ2-1	TRBV7-8	CAVGGLSSYNEQFF